This is a list of T cell receptor beta chains from one sample in a study of early T cells in non-severe SARS-CoV-2 infection. TCRdb processed the 5' RACE reads anew with MiXCR; each CDR3 protein has one entry. The sample carries approximately 66,000 distinct CDR3 sequences, less than 15% recorded once. Sample: whole blood. The receptor source for this set is an adult who was a healthcare worker with PCR-confirmed SARS-CoV-2 infection or an uninfected control (not recorded which). The CDR3 runs from the conserved cysteine through the conserved F or W. The order of the fields is V gene, clone size, J gene, D gene, CDR3 protein, CDR3 DNA. D genes are given only for firm matches. Size values are once, few and many counts, or a class for expanded clones, and some rows have none.

TRBV5-4,many,TRBJ2-1,-,CASSLELYNEQFF,TGTGCCAGCAGCTTGGAGCTGTACAATGAGCAGTTCTTC
TRBV19,-,TRBJ2-6,TRBD2,CASSIGGSSGANVLTF,TGTGCCAGTAGTATAGGCGGGAGCTCTGGGGCCAACGTCCTGACTTTC
TRBV29-1,many,TRBJ2-5,TRBD2,CSVLAGAETQYF,TGCAGCGTCCTAGCGGGAGCAGAGACCCAGTACTTC
TRBV12-3/TRBV12-4,few,TRBJ2-7,-,CASSFRQDAYEQYF,TGTGCCAGCAGTTTCCGACAGGATGCCTACGAGCAGTACTTC
TRBV7-9,-,TRBJ1-1,-,CASSFGAEKAFF,TGTGCCAGCAGCTTCGGGGCAGAAAAAGCTTTCTTT
TRBV9,-,TRBJ2-1,TRBD2,CASSVDPSGGYNEQFF,TGTGCCAGCAGCGTAGACCCTAGCGGGGGTTACAATGAGCAGTTCTTC
TRBV5-4,many,TRBJ1-1,-,CASSLGTHTEAFF,TGTGCCAGCAGCTTGGGAACACACACTGAAGCTTTCTTT
TRBV6-6,-,TRBJ2-2,-,CASSPHGELFF,TGTGCCAGCAGCCCCCACGGGGAGCTGTTTTTT
TRBV18,many,TRBJ2-5,-,CASSSDLQETQYF,TGTGCCAGCTCAAGTGACCTTCAAGAGACCCAGTACTTC
TRBV5-6,-,TRBJ2-3,TRBD1,CASSLVVATGGEDTQYF,TGTGCCAGCAGCTTGGTTGTGGCGACAGGGGGCGAAGATACGCAGTATTTT
TRBV20-1,few,TRBJ2-3,TRBD2,CSAGQAGTTDTQYF,TGCAGTGCTGGACAAGCGGGGACCACAGATACGCAGTATTTT
TRBV29-1,few,TRBJ2-1,-,CSVEEGIGKQFF,TGCAGCGTTGAAGAGGGAATAGGAAAGCAGTTCTTC
TRBV9,few,TRBJ2-1,TRBD1,CASSVYGTASYNEQFF,TGTGCCAGCAGCGTATACGGGACAGCGTCCTACAATGAGCAGTTCTTC
TRBV2,many,TRBJ1-5,-,CASSGRGGNQPQHF,TGTGCCAGCAGTGGAAGAGGCGGCAATCAGCCCCAGCATTTT
TRBV24-1,few,TRBJ2-7,-,CATSDAVLDGQYF,TGTGCCACCAGTGATGCGGTCCTGGACGGGCAGTACTTC
TRBV18,medium-sized,TRBJ2-1,TRBD2,CASSPGGYEQFF,TGCGCCAGCAGCCCCGGGGGGTATGAGCAGTTCTTC
TRBV5-1,many,TRBJ2-3,-,CASAGGGFSPDTQYF,TGCGCCAGCGCTGGAGGGGGTTTTTCCCCAGATACGCAGTATTTT
TRBV3-1,many,TRBJ2-7,-,CASSQRLPYEQYF,TGTGCCAGCAGCCAGAGGCTTCCTTACGAGCAGTACTTC
TRBV20-1,few,TRBJ2-7,-,CSAQTGGTSYEQYF,TGCAGTGCCCAAACAGGAGGGACTTCCTACGAGCAGTACTTC
TRBV12-3/TRBV12-4,many,TRBJ1-2,-,CASSLARTHGYTF,TGTGCCAGCAGTTTGGCCCGTACGCATGGCTACACCTTC
TRBV6-4,-,TRBJ2-7,TRBD1,CASSDLPRDSYEQYF,TGTGCCAGCAGTGACCTCCCCCGGGACAGCTACGAGCAGTACTTC
TRBV18,-,TRBJ2-1,-,CASSLRFGQTYNEQFF,TGTGCCAGCTCTCTTAGGTTTGGACAGACATACAATGAGCAGTTCTTC
TRBV12-3/TRBV12-4,-,TRBJ2-3,-,CASSFWGAREDTQYF,TGTGCCAGCAGTTTTTGGGGGGCTCGCGAAGATACGCAGTATTTT
TRBV18,many,TRBJ2-5,-,CASSAGTETQYF,TGTGCCAGCTCAGCAGGAACGGAGACCCAGTACTTC
TRBV7-2,-,TRBJ2-4,TRBD1,CASSWDRGNIQYF,TGTGCCAGCAGCTGGGACAGGGGAAACATTCAGTACTTC
TRBV3-1,many,TRBJ1-1,-,CASSQERGGGAFF,TGTGCCAGCAGCCAAGAACGGGGAGGGGGAGCTTTCTTT
TRBV20-1,few,TRBJ2-4,-,CSVGRENIQYF,TGCAGTGTCGGACGAGAAAACATTCAGTACTTC
TRBV12-5,few,TRBJ1-5,-,CASGWDGRNQPQHF,TGTGCTAGTGGCTGGGACGGCCGTAATCAGCCCCAGCATTTT
TRBV6-5,few,TRBJ2-3,TRBD1,CASSPRDRGRDTQYF,TGTGCCAGCAGTCCACGGGACAGGGGAAGAGATACGCAGTATTTT
TRBV7-2,-,TRBJ2-7,-,CASSSPGAAYEQYF,TGTGCCAGCAGCTCCCCTGGGGCAGCCTACGAGCAGTACTTC
TRBV29-1,few,TRBJ2-2,TRBD2,CSVVETSGRPNTGELFF,TGCAGCGTTGTTGAGACTAGCGGGAGGCCAAACACCGGGGAGCTGTTTTTT
TRBV29-1,many,TRBJ2-5,TRBD1,CSVEAKGAFSQETQYF,TGCAGCGTTGAAGCTAAGGGGGCGTTTAGCCAAGAGACCCAGTACTTC
TRBV21-1,many,TRBJ2-1,-,CASTNERLAGVNEQFF,TGTGCCAGCACTAACGAGAGGCTAGCGGGAGTAAATGAGCAGTTCTTC
TRBV3-1,many,TRBJ2-7,TRBD1,CASSQPGQAKTYEQYF,TGTGCCAGCAGCCAACCGGGACAGGCCAAGACCTACGAGCAGTACTTC
TRBV11-2,-,TRBJ2-5,TRBD1,CASSADRGASETQYF,TGTGCCAGCAGCGCGGACAGGGGCGCGTCAGAGACCCAGTACTTC
TRBV7-3,-,TRBJ2-1,-,CASSLSDWDNEQFF,TGTGCCAGCAGCTTAAGTGACTGGGACAATGAGCAGTTCTTC
TRBV18,many,TRBJ2-1,TRBD2,CASSWTSGRDEQFF,TGTGCCAGCTCCTGGACTAGCGGGAGGGATGAGCAGTTCTTC
TRBV10-3,few,TRBJ2-1,-,CAISPGIPYNEQFF,TGTGCCATCAGTCCGGGTATCCCCTACAATGAGCAGTTCTTC
TRBV5-1,many,TRBJ2-7,-,CASSHGPLYEQYF,TGCGCCAGCAGCCACGGGCCCCTCTACGAGCAGTACTTC
TRBV3-1,few,TRBJ1-1,TRBD1,CASSQGTGNTEAFF,TGTGCCAGCAGCCAGGGGACAGGGAACACTGAAGCTTTCTTT
TRBV20-1,few,TRBJ2-1,TRBD1,CSARVRTGWNEQFF,TGCAGTGCTAGAGTTCGGACAGGGTGGAATGAGCAGTTCTTC
TRBV29-1,few,TRBJ2-5,-,CSVDRASETQYF,TGCAGCGTTGACCGCGCGTCGGAGACCCAGTACTTC
TRBV7-6,-,TRBJ2-7,TRBD2,CASSELAGGYEQYF,TGTGCCAGCAGCGAACTAGCGGGAGGATACGAGCAGTACTTC
TRBV11-2,many,TRBJ2-1,-,CASSLQYNEQFF,TGTGCCAGCAGCTTACAGTACAATGAGCAGTTCTTC
TRBV10-3,many,TRBJ1-5,TRBD1,CAISDRDRGGSNQPQHF,TGTGCCATCAGTGATAGGGACAGGGGGGGAAGTAATCAGCCCCAGCATTTT
TRBV6-1,few,TRBJ2-3,-,CASSDKGGGPGQTQYF,TGTGCCAGCAGTGACAAGGGGGGAGGGCCGGGCCAGACGCAGTATTTT
TRBV20-1,many,TRBJ2-2,-,CSASHKRAGELFF,TGCAGTGCTAGCCACAAAAGGGCCGGGGAGCTGTTTTTT
TRBV5-8,many,TRBJ2-1,-,CASSLSGGRAYEQFF,TGTGCCAGCAGCTTGTCCGGAGGCAGGGCTTATGAGCAGTTCTTC
TRBV5-1,many,TRBJ1-1,-,CASSFTEAFF,TGCGCCAGCAGCTTTACTGAAGCTTTCTTT
TRBV20-1,-,TRBJ2-4,TRBD1,CSASLGTARNSDIQYF,TGCAGTGCTTCACTCGGGACAGCGAGGAATTCCGACATTCAGTACTTC
TRBV28,-,TRBJ2-5,-,CASSLFSKETQYF,TGTGCCAGCAGTTTATTCTCGAAAGAGACCCAGTACTTC
TRBV12-1,-,TRBJ2-3,-,CASSSAPVNTQYF,TGTGCCAGCAGCTCCGCTCCAGTCAATACGCAGTATTTT
TRBV7-3,-,TRBJ2-2,TRBD1,CASSRDSSNTGELFF,TGTGCCAGCAGCCGGGACAGCTCGAACACCGGGGAGCTGTTTTTT
TRBV2,many,TRBJ2-3,-,CASSKGTDTQYF,TGTGCCAGCAGTAAGGGAACCGATACGCAGTATTTT
TRBV12-3/TRBV12-4,few,TRBJ2-2,-,CASSLSQGGIFNTGELFF,TGTGCCAGCAGTTTGAGCCAGGGGGGAATTTTTAACACCGGGGAGCTGTTTTTT